This T cell receptor beta chain was retrieved from a study of blood T cells in healthy people across ages. A second about 6 to 11 cycle PCR used barcoded and J-beta primers. TCRdb itself ran the 5' RACE reads through MiXCR, one entry per CDR3 protein. The data contain under 1,000,000 distinct CDR3 sequences, 35% to 50% of them seen just once; the ten biggest clones take up 18%. Caucasian individuals from Russia who were healthy and aged roughly 6 to 95 acted as donors. Study-level points and caveats: Both naive CD4+ cell counts and diversity were greater in long-lived donors than in aged donors. Unknown CMV status may confound age-related changes in expanded clones.

Notes on this clonotype: Its antigen remains unidentified.

The junction had 9 bases not matched to a gene; V was cut back by 5 bases and J by 7 bases. Germline V CDR1 and CDR2: SGHTA, FQGTGA. The CDR3 length is 15 residues. V is TRBV7-3 and J is TRBJ1-4; 8 bases are shared with TRBD1. Sequences were obtained from blood. The clonotype comes from a man at least 80 years old in good health. The CDR3 loop reads CASSDGQGIGEKLFF. The CDR3 DNA sequence: TGTGCCAGCAGCGACGGACAGGGAATCGGTGAAAAACTGTTTTTT.